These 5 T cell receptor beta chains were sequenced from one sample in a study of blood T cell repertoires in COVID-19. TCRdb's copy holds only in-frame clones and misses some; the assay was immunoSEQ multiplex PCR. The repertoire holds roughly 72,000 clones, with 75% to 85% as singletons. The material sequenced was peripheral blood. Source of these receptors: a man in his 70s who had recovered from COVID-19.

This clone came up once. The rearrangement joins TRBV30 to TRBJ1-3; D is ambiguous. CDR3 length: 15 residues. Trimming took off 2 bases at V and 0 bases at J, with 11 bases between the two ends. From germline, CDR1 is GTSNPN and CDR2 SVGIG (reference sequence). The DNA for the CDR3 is TGTGCCTGGAGTTTACCCGCAGACTCTGGAAACACCATATATTTT. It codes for CAWSLPADSGNTIYF.

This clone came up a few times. The DNA for the CDR3 is TGTGCCAGCCCACTTCTAGCGGGGAGGACACACTACGAGCAGTACTTC. It yields the protein CASPLLAGRTHYEQYF. The chain couples TRBV7-7 to TRBJ2-7, with 9 bases lining up with TRBD2. The CDR3 loop spans 16 amino acids. Trimming at V came to 8 bases and at J to 3 bases, leaving 14 bases not matched to a gene. The germline gives CDR1 SSHAT, CDR2 FNYEAQ (reference sequence).

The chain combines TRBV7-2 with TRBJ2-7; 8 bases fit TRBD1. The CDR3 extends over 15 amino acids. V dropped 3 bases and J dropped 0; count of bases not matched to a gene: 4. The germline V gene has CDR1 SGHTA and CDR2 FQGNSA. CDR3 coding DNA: TGTGCCAGCAGCTTCGGACAGGGCGCCTCCTACGAGCAGTACTTC. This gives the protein CASSFGQGASYEQYF.

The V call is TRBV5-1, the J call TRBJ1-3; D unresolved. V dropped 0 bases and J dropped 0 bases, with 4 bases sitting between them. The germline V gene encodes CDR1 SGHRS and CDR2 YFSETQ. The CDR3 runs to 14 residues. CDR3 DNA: TGCGCCAGCAGCTTGGCTAGCTCTGGAAACACCATATATTTT. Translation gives CASSLASSGNTIYF.

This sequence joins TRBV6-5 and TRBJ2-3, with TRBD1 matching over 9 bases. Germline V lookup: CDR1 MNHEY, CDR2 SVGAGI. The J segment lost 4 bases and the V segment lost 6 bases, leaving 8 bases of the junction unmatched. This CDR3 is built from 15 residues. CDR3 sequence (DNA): TGTGCCAGCAGGACCACAGGGGGCTGGGCAGATACGCAGTATTTT. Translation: CASRTTGGWADTQYF.